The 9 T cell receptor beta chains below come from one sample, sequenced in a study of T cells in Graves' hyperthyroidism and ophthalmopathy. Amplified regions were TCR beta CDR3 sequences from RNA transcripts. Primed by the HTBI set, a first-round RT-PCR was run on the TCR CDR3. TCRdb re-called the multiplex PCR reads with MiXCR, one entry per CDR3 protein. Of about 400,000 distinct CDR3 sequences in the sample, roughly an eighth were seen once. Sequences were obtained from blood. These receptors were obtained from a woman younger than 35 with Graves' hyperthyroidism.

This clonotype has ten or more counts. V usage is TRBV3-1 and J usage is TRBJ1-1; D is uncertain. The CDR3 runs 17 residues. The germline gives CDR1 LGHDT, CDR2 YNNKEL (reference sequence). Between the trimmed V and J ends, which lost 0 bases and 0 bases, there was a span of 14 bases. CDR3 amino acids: CASSQDSSATLNTEAFF. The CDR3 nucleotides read TGTGCCAGCAGCCAAGATAGCTCAGCTACTCTGAACACTGAAGCTTTCTTT.

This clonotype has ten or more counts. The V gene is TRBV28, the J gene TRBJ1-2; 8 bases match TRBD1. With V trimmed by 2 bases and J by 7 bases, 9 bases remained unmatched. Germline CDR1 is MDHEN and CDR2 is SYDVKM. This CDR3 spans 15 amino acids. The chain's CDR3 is CASSLTGQVSGGYTF. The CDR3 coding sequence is TGTGCCAGCAGTTTAACGGGACAGGTTTCGGGTGGCTACACCTTC.

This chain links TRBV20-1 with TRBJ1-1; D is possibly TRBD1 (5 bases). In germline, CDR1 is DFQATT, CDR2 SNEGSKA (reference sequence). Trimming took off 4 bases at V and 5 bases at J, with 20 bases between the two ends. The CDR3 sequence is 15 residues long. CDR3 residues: CSATNPGRGLTEAFF. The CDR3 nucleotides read TGCAGTGCTACTAACCCGGGACGGGGGTTAACTGAAGCTTTCTTT.

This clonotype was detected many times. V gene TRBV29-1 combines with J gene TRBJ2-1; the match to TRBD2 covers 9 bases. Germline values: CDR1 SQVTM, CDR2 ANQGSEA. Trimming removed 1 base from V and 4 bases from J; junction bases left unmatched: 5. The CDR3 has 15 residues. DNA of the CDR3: TGCAGCGTTGAAGGGGGGCGGGAGGGATACAATGAGCAGTTCTTC. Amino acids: CSVEGGREGYNEQFF.

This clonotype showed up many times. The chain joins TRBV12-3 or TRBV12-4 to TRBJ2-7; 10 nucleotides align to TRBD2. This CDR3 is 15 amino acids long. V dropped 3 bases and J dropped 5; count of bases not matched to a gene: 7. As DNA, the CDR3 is TGTGCCAGCAGTTTCTCCGGACTAGCGGTCAACGAGCAGTACTTC. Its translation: CASSFSGLAVNEQYF.

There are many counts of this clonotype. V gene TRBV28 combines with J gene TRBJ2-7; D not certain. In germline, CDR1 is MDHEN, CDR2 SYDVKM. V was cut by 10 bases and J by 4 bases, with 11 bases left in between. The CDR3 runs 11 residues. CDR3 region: CATYSGYEQYF. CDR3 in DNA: TGTGCCACCTACTCAGGTTACGAGCAGTACTTC. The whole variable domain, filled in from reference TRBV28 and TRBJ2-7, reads DVKVTQSSRYLVKRTGEKVFLECVQDMDHENMFWYRQDPGLGLRLIYFSYDVKMKEKGDIPEGYSVSREKKERFSLILESASTNQTSMYLCATYSGYEQYFGPGTRLTVT.

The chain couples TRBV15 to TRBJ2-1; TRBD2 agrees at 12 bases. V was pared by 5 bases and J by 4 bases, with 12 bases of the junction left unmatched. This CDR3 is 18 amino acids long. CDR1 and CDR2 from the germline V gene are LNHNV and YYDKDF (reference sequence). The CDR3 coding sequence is TGTGCCACCAGCGCTACAAGACTAGCGGGAGAGGGATACAATGAGCAGTTCTTC. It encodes CATSATRLAGEGYNEQFF.

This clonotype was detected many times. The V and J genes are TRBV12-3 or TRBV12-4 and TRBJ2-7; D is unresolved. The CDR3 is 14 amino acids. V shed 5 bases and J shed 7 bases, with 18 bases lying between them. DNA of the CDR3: TGTGCCAGCAGTCCCGCTCTTGGGGTTCAGGAGCAGTACTTC. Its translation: CASSPALGVQEQYF.

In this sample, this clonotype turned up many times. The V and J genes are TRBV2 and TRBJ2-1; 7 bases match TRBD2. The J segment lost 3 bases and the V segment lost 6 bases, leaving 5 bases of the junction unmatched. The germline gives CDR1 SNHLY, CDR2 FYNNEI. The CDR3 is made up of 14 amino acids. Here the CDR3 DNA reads TGTGCCAGCAGGTCTAGCGGTTACTACAATGAGCAGTTCTTC. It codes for CASRSSGYYNEQFF. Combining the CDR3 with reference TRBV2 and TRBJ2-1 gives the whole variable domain EPEVTQTPSHQVTQMGQEVILRCVPISNHLYFYWYRQILGQKVEFLVSFYNNEISEKSEIFDDQFSVERPDGSNFTLKIRSTKLEDSAMYFCASRSSGYYNEQFFGPGTRLTVL.